Shown below are 24 T cell receptor beta chains from a single sample sequenced in a study of cytomegalovirus exposure and HLA in healthy donors. PCR involved 60 Vbeta and 13 Jbeta primers. Generated by immunoSEQ multiplex PCR, the TCRdb table keeps only in-frame clones and is missing some. The repertoire has about 70,000 clones, about nine tenths of them found once; the top ten carry 1.5% to 2%. Sample: PBMCs. The receptors come from a woman aged 25-40 years in good health and CMV-seronegative.

The chain has TRBV5-5 and TRBJ1-6; D gene unclear. CDR1 and CDR2 from the germline V gene are SGHKS and YYEKEE (reference sequence). Trimming shortened V by 2 bases and J by 10 bases, and 16 bases separated the two germline ends. There are 15 residues in the CDR3. The CDR3 region is CASSFLALDPSPLHF. The CDR3 nucleotides are TGTGCCAGCAGCTTTTTAGCACTTGATCCCTCACCCCTCCACTTT.

The chain uses TRBV5-4 and TRBJ2-3, with 11 bases fitting TRBD2. This CDR3 has 17 amino acids. The J segment lost 3 bases and the V segment lost 0 bases, leaving 6 bases of the junction unmatched. Germline loops: CDR1 SGHNT, CDR2 YYREEE (reference sequence). The CDR3 nucleotides are TGTGCCAGCAGCTTGGCAGAAACTAGCGGGAGTACAGATACGCAGTATTTT. Residues: CASSLAETSGSTDTQYF. The whole variable domain, filled in from reference TRBV5-4 and TRBJ2-3, reads ETGVTQSPTHLIKTRGQQVTLRCSSQSGHNTVSWYQQALGQGPQFIFQYYREEENGRGNFPPRFSGLQFPNYSSELNVNALELDDSALYLCASSLAETSGSTDTQYFGPGTRLTVL.

The V call is TRBV6-5, the J call TRBJ1-2; no definite D call. Germline V gene data show CDR1 as MNHEY and CDR2 as SVGAGI. Trimming took off 7 bases at V and 7 bases at J, with 13 bases between the two ends. This CDR3 has 12 residues. The DNA of the CDR3 is TGTGCCAGCAAAGCGATAGGATCTGGCTACACCTTC. This codes for CASKAIGSGYTF.

The V call is TRBV30, the J call TRBJ1-2; D is unresolved. The CDR3 contains 14 residues. Trimming removed 3 bases at V and 4 bases at J, with 15 bases between. In germline, CDR1 is GTSNPN, CDR2 SVGIG (reference sequence). This chain's CDR3 is CAWSDVPRGYGYTF. The CDR3 bases are TGTGCCTGGAGCGATGTCCCTCGGGGCTATGGCTACACCTTC.

This sequence joins TRBV7-8 and TRBJ2-3; D uncertain. The V end was cut by 0 bases, the J end by 0 bases, with 10 bases between. This CDR3 comprises 16 residues. Germline lookup yields CDR1 SGHVS and CDR2 FQNEAQ. The CDR3 coding sequence is TGTGCCAGCAGCTTAGCAGTTACTTCTAGCACAGATACGCAGTATTTT. Its translation: CASSLAVTSSTDTQYF.

This clone appeared a single time. The gene calls are TRBV19 and TRBJ1-4; D is unclear. The V end was cut by 1 base, the J end by 7 bases, with 13 bases between. From germline, CDR1 is LNHDA and CDR2 SQIVND (reference sequence). The CDR3 loop spans 15 amino acids. The CDR3 sequence: CASSIALGAGEKLFF. As DNA, the CDR3 is TGTGCCAGTAGTATAGCACTAGGAGCCGGTGAAAAACTGTTTTTT. Full variable domain (outside the CDR3, taken from reference TRBV19 and TRBJ1-4): DGGITQSPKYLFRKEGQNVTLSCEQNLNHDAMYWYRQDPGQGLRLIYYSQIVNDFQKGDIAEGYSVSREKKESFPLTVTSAQKNPTAFYLCASSIALGAGEKLFFGSGTQLSVL.

The chain is built from TRBV7-9 and TRBJ2-7; D gene unclear. The germline V and J ends were trimmed by 1 base and 1 base, with 11 bases remaining between them. The CDR3 length is 15 residues. CDR1 and CDR2 from the germline V gene are SEHNR and FQNEAQ (reference sequence). CDR3: CASSLETEPSYEQYF. The CDR3 DNA follows: TGTGCCAGCAGCTTAGAAACGGAGCCTTCCTACGAGCAGTACTTC.

This sequence joins TRBV7-2 and TRBJ2-1; 13 nucleotides match TRBD2. Looked up from germline, CDR1 is SGHTA and CDR2 is FQGNSA. The CDR3 spans 16 residues. V dropped 5 bases and J dropped 6; count of bases not matched to a gene: 7. In nucleotides, the CDR3 is TGTGCCAGCAGCCCCCGGACTAGCGGGAGTAGCAATGAGCAGTTCTTC. Amino acids: CASSPRTSGSSNEQFF. Complete variable domain (other parts from reference TRBV7-2 and TRBJ2-1): GAGVSQSPSNKVTEKGKDVELRCDPISGHTALYWYRQSLGQGLEFLIYFQGNSAPDKSGLPSDRFSAERTGGSVSTLTIQRTQQEDSAVYLCASSPRTSGSSNEQFFGPGTRLTVL.

This clone was found a few times. The chain links TRBV4-2 to TRBJ2-3; TRBD2 is a possible D gene (5 bases). CDR1 is LGHNA, CDR2 YNFKEQ, per germline. V was shortened by 3 bases and J by 8 bases, with 18 bases between the two germline ends. This CDR3 spans 15 amino acids. CDR3 in amino acids: CASSQDHLTAGTQYF. In nucleotides, the CDR3 is TGTGCCAGCAGCCAGGACCACTTGACGGCGGGTACGCAGTATTTT.

The V call is TRBV29-1, the J call TRBJ1-1, with D perhaps TRBD1 (5 bases). CDR3 size: 13 residues. The V end lost 4 bases, the J end lost 2 bases, and 11 bases lay between the germline ends. CDR1 is SQVTM and CDR2 is ANQGSEA in the germline V gene. CDR3 amino acids: CSVGQSLNTEAFF. The CDR3, as DNA: TGCAGCGTTGGACAGAGCCTCAACACTGAAGCTTTCTTT.

This clone was found once. This rearrangement joins TRBV9 to TRBJ2-2; a possible D gene is TRBD2 (6 bases). Between the trimmed V and J ends, which lost 0 bases and 2 bases, there was a span of 11 bases. The germline gives CDR1 SGDLS, CDR2 YYNGEE. This CDR3 is 16 amino acids long. CDR3 coding DNA: TGTGCCAGCAGCGTAGTGGCGGGACCTAACACCGGGGAGCTGTTTTTT. It yields the protein CASSVVAGPNTGELFF.

V usage is TRBV5-1 and J usage is TRBJ2-1, with TRBD1 matching over 7 bases. V lost 3 bases and J lost 11; bases outside the gene matches: 11. The CDR3 runs to 14 residues. Germline CDR1 SGHRS, CDR2 YFSETQ. The CDR3 nucleotides read TGCGCCAGCAGCTCCGGGACAGATAAGTTGAAGCAGTTCTTC. Translation: CASSSGTDKLKQFF.

The genes are TRBV2 and TRBJ2-1; 7 nucleotides line up with TRBD1. Germline CDR1 reads SNHLY; CDR2 reads FYNNEI. The CDR3 loop spans 14 amino acids. With 7 bases clipped from V and 0 bases from J, the junction kept 3 bases outside the gene matches. For the CDR3, the DNA is TGTGCCAGCACCAGACAGGGCTCCTACAATGAGCAGTTCTTC. Translating it yields CASTRQGSYNEQFF.

The chain recombines TRBV28 with TRBJ2-7, with D hard to call. The V and J ends lost 2 bases and 1 base respectively, with 6 bases between them. The germline CDR1 and CDR2 sequences are MDHEN and SYDVKM. This CDR3 spans 13 amino acids. The CDR3 protein is CASSLPRSYEQYF. CDR3 nucleotides: TGTGCCAGCAGTTTACCCCGTTCCTACGAGCAGTACTTC.

V gene TRBV6-5 combines with J gene TRBJ2-5, with 8 bases that match TRBD2. The J call may be mistaken, given a closer DNA end match to TRBJ2-7. Germline CDR1 is MNHEY and CDR2 is SVGAGI. The CDR3 has 14 amino acids. CDR3 DNA sequence: TGTGCCAGCAGTGGCGGGAGGAACTCCTACGAGCAGTACTTC. It is translated as CASSGGRNSYEQYF.

The chain joins TRBV2 to TRBJ2-5, with 12 nucleotides matching TRBD1. CDR3 length: 15 amino acids. V dropped 7 bases and J dropped 5; count of bases not matched to a gene: 8. In germline, CDR1 is SNHLY, CDR2 FYNNEI. Here the CDR3 reads CASTPGQGAWETQYF. CDR3 nucleotides: TGTGCCAGCACCCCGGGACAGGGGGCATGGGAGACCCAGTACTTC.

The V and J genes are TRBV5-5 and TRBJ1-1; 8 positions match TRBD1. CDR1 is SGHKS, CDR2 YYEKEE, per germline (reference sequence). J lost 5 bases, V lost 0 bases, and 6 bases had no gene match. The CDR3 runs to 15 residues. The CDR3 spells CASSLATGGYTEAFF. The CDR3 bases are TGTGCCAGCAGCTTGGCCACAGGGGGATATACTGAAGCTTTCTTT.

This rearrangement joins TRBV11-2 to TRBJ1-6, with D perhaps matching TRBD1 (5 bases). Trimming pared 7 bases from V and 10 bases from J, leaving 11 bases between. The CDR3 covers 12 residues. CDR1 is SGHAT and CDR2 is FQNNGV in the germline V gene. The CDR3: CASTGSISPLHF. CDR3 nucleotide sequence: TGTGCCAGCACAGGGTCTATATCACCCCTCCACTTT.

This clone was seen only once. The rearrangement links TRBV6-1 to TRBJ2-3; 16 bases map to TRBD2. The CDR3 extends over 18 amino acids. Per germline, CDR1 MNHNS and CDR2 SASEGT. Losses at the gene ends were 2 bases for V and 1 base for J; bases not matched to a gene: 3. In nucleotides, the CDR3 is TGTGCCAGCAGTGAATATGGGACTAGCGGGGGGGGCACAGATACGCAGTATTTT. Protein product: CASSEYGTSGGGTDTQYF.

This clone turned up a few times. The rearrangement joins TRBV25-1 to TRBJ2-3; D possibly corresponds to TRBD2 (6 bases). The V end was cut by 2 bases, the J end by 8 bases, with 11 bases between. Per germline, CDR1 MGHDK and CDR2 SYGVNS. The CDR3 spans 13 residues. CDR3 region: CASSERTKVTQYF. The CDR3 DNA reads TGTGCCAGCAGTGAAAGGACTAAGGTTACGCAGTATTTT.

This sequence joins TRBV28 and TRBJ2-7, with 9 bases lining up with TRBD1. After removal of 5 bases from V and 6 bases from J, the junction contained 5 bases not matched to a gene. Germline V gene lookup returns CDR1 MDHEN and CDR2 SYDVKM. This CDR3 is built from 13 residues. CDR3 amino acids: CASSLGQGGEQYF. The DNA of the CDR3 is TGTGCCAGCAGTCTGGGACAGGGAGGCGAGCAGTACTTC.

This chain uses TRBV7-2 with TRBJ1-5; 10 positions match TRBD1. The CDR3 consists of 15 residues. The V gene end was trimmed by 5 bases and the J gene end by 6 bases; junction bases not matched to a gene: 7. Germline assignment: CDR1 SGHTA and CDR2 FQGNSA. The CDR3 loop is CASSTGQGEAQPQHF. The CDR3 DNA follows: TGTGCCAGCAGCACAGGACAGGGGGAAGCTCAGCCCCAGCATTTT.

The sample holds one count of this clone. This chain links TRBV11-3 with TRBJ2-1; weak D call: TRBD2 (5 bases). V lost 2 bases and J lost 0, with 5 bases in between. CDR3 length: 14 amino acids. CDR1 and CDR2 (germline): SGHNT, YENEEA. CDR3 in DNA: TGTGCCAGCAGCTTACGGGGCTCCTACAATGAGCAGTTCTTC. This gives the protein CASSLRGSYNEQFF.

Note on this clone: The junction departs from the called germline gene at one end, perhaps through a read error. This chain connects TRBV7-9 to TRBJ2-5, with D tentatively TRBD2 (5 bases). In germline, CDR1 is SEHNR, CDR2 FQNEAQ (reference sequence). The CDR3 is 14 residues long. CDR3 sequence (DNA): TGTTCCAGCAGCCTGCGGACTCCTCAAGAGACCCAGTACTTC. Translated: CSSSLRTPQETQYF.